The T cell receptor beta chain under discussion was sequenced for a study of CD8 T cells in ankylosing spondylitis. The CDR3 spans 15 residues. The germline V gene has CDR1 DFQATT and CDR2 SNEGSKA (reference sequence). V lost 1 base, J lost 4 bases, and 6 bases stayed unmatched. TCRdb reanalysed the 5' RACE reads using MiXCR and keeps one entry per CDR3 protein. The sample consists of under 150,000 distinct CDR3 sequences, roughly 9% of them appearing once. This clonotype was detected ten times or more. The TCR was taken from a male donor with ankylosing spondylitis or in good health (not recorded which). The sequencing sample was made of blood, either unsorted or a sorted T cell fraction (not recorded which). The rearrangement uses TRBV20-1 and TRBJ2-3; 9 bases are shared with TRBD2. The CDR3 is CSARGPSGISDTQYF. In DNA, the CDR3 is TGCAGTGCTAGAGGTCCTAGCGGGATTTCAGATACGCAGTATTTT.